The 18 T cell receptor beta chains below come from one sample, sequenced in a study of T cells in Graves' hyperthyroidism and ophthalmopathy. The source material, RNA transcripts, was used to amplify TCR beta CDR3 regions. HTBI primers were employed in a first-round RT-PCR of the TCR CDR3. TCRdb processed the multiplex PCR reads anew with MiXCR; each CDR3 protein has one entry. The sample records about 640,000 distinct CDR3 sequences, just under 45% being singletons. The specimen sequenced was peripheral blood or thyroid tissue (not recorded which). The receptor source for this set is an adult man with Graves' disease, either hyperthyroidism or ophthalmopathy (not recorded which).

The chain couples TRBV29-1 to TRBJ1-4; TRBD1 agrees at 7 bases. CDR1 SQVTM and CDR2 ANQGSEA come from the germline V gene. V gave up 8 bases and J gave up 8 bases; unmatched junction bases: 5. The CDR3 consists of 11 residues. CDR3 bases: TGCAGCTTAGCGGGACAGGAAAAACTGTTTTTT. Residues: CSLAGQEKLFF.

The rearrangement uses TRBV29-1 and TRBJ2-7; no clear D. The V gene's germline CDR1 is SQVTM and CDR2 ANQGSEA. The V end was cut by 5 bases, the J end by 0 bases, with 17 bases between. The CDR3 runs 15 residues. DNA for the CDR3: TGCAGCGTTAGCCGTTACAGCCGGAGCTCCTACGAGCAGTACTTC. This sequence encodes CSVSRYSRSSYEQYF.

J is TRBJ1-4 and V is TRBV20-1; D remains ambiguous. Germline CDR1 is DFQATT and CDR2 is SNEGSKA (reference sequence). V was cut by 1 base and J by 0 bases, with 12 bases left in between. This CDR3 has 16 residues. The CDR3 protein is CSARVGLVATNEKLFF. DNA of the CDR3: TGCAGTGCTAGAGTAGGGCTCGTGGCAACTAATGAAAAACTGTTTTTT.

This CDR3 reads CASSLSTVSGNTGELFF. The CDR3 bases are TGTGCCAGCAGCCTAAGCACCGTTAGCGGGAACACCGGGGAGCTGTTTTTT. This chain links TRBV11-1 with TRBJ2-2; D perhaps matches TRBD2 (6 bases). The CDR3 is 17 amino acids. V was trimmed by 5 bases and J by 1 base, leaving 17 bases between them. CDR1 and CDR2 (germline): SGHAT, FQDESV (reference sequence).

This chain links TRBV9 with TRBJ1-2; the D gene is possibly TRBD1 (6 bases). CDR1 and CDR2 (germline): SGDLS, YYNGEE. The CDR3 runs to 15 residues. The V end was cut by 0 bases, the J end by 8 bases, with 17 bases between. The CDR3 nucleotides are TGTGCCAGCAGCGTAGTGGCAAACAGGGTTCAAGGCTACACCTTC. Residues: CASSVVANRVQGYTF.

The rearrangement joins TRBV10-3 to TRBJ1-6; 7 nucleotides match TRBD1. This CDR3 spans 12 amino acids. J was trimmed by 9 bases and V by 8 bases; bases with no gene match: 4. The V gene's germline CDR1 is ENHRY and CDR2 SYGVKD. CDR3 bases: TGTGCCATCGGGTGGACAGGTTCACCCCTCCACTTT. Encoded protein: CAIGWTGSPLHF.

The CDR3 nucleotides read TGCAGTGCAAGGACTAGCGGGAGCACCTACGAGCAGTACTTC. This translates into CSARTSGSTYEQYF. This chain connects TRBV20-1 to TRBJ2-7, with TRBD2 identical over 13 bases. In germline, CDR1 is DFQATT, CDR2 SNEGSKA (reference sequence). CDR3 size: 14 residues. Unmatched junction bases numbered 4, after V lost 6 bases and J lost 2 bases.

This clonotype was seen a single time. The V call is TRBV25-1, the J call TRBJ2-2, with 8 nucleotides matching TRBD2. Trimming removed 0 bases from V and 3 bases from J; junction bases left unmatched: 6. This CDR3 comprises 17 residues. The germline V gene encodes CDR1 MGHDK and CDR2 SYGVNS. CDR3 DNA sequence: TGTGCCAGCAGTGAATACGGGGGGGCCGGGGACACCGGGGAGCTGTTTTTT. It yields the protein CASSEYGGAGDTGELFF.

This clonotype was seen repeatedly, ten times or more. The rearrangement joins TRBV6-1 to TRBJ1-5; TRBD1 agrees at 10 bases. Losses at the gene ends were 5 bases for V and 6 bases for J; bases not matched to a gene: 4. The germline V gene encodes CDR1 MNHNS and CDR2 SASEGT. The CDR3 runs 14 residues. The CDR3, as DNA: TGTGCCAGCAGTCGACAGGGGGCCGGTCAGCCCCAGCATTTT. It encodes CASSRQGAGQPQHF.

With respect to this clonotype: An end of the junction does not agree with germline; a read error may underlie this. The chain combines TRBV7-3 with TRBJ1-3; weak D call: TRBD1 (6 bases). The germline V gene has CDR1 SGHTA and CDR2 FQGTGA. There are 16 residues in the CDR3. The CDR3 reads CASSLGHMGSGNTIYF. DNA for the CDR3: TGCGCCAGCAGCCTGGGACATATGGGCTCTGGAAACACCATATATTTT.

The chain uses TRBV5-1 and TRBJ1-5; no definite D call. Germline CDR1 reads SGHRS; CDR2 reads YFSETQ. The germline V and J ends were trimmed by 0 bases and 6 bases, with 10 bases remaining between them. The CDR3 is 14 amino acids. The CDR3 sequence is CASSLGESSQPQHF. The CDR3 DNA follows: TGCGCCAGCAGCTTGGGAGAAAGTAGTCAGCCCCAGCATTTT.

The V and J genes are TRBV14 and TRBJ2-7, with D unresolved. Trimming removed 1 base at V and 2 bases at J, with 9 bases between. Germline V CDR1 and CDR2: SGHDN, FVKESK. The CDR3 sequence is 14 residues long. The CDR3 here is CASSQVDSPYEQYF. DNA for the CDR3: TGTGCCAGCAGCCAAGTAGACTCCCCCTACGAGCAGTACTTC.

CDR3 amino acids: CASSMAGLGNSPLHF. The CDR3 coding sequence is TGTGCCAGCAGCATGGCGGGGTTGGGGAATTCACCCCTCCACTTT. V and J are TRBV5-5 and TRBJ1-6; D gene uncertain. The ends were cut back, 4 bases at V and 7 bases at J, with 15 bases in the middle. Germline-derived CDR1 and CDR2 are SGHKS and YYEKEE (reference sequence). The CDR3 length is 15 residues.

In nucleotides, the CDR3 is TGTGCCAGCAGCCTAACCGCCAGGGGAGGAGAGACCCAGTACTTC. Translation: CASSLTARGGETQYF. The V gene is TRBV7-8, the J gene TRBJ2-5; possibly TRBD1 or TRBD2 for D (6 bases each). The V end lost 5 bases, the J end lost 4 bases, and 17 bases lay between the germline ends. Per the germline V gene, CDR1 is SGHVS and CDR2 is FQNEAQ. CDR3 size: 15 residues. Variable domain in full (rest from reference TRBV7-8 and TRBJ2-5): GAGVSQSPRYKVAKRGQDVALRCDPISGHVSLFWYQQALGQGPEFLTYFQNEAQLDKSGLPSDRFFAERPEGSVSTLKIQRTQQEDSAVYLCASSLTARGGETQYFGPGTRLLVL.

This clonotype was counted ten times or more. The V call is TRBV12-3 or TRBV12-4, the J call TRBJ1-3; D is undetermined. This CDR3 spans 13 amino acids. Trimming pared 5 bases from V and 0 bases from J, leaving 5 bases between. CDR3 loop: CASSETSGNTIYF. CDR3 in DNA: TGTGCCAGCAGTGAAACCTCTGGAAACACCATATATTTT.

This clonotype has ten or more counts. The genes are TRBV2 and TRBJ2-5, with TRBD1 as a possible D gene (5 bases). Germline assignment: CDR1 SNHLY and CDR2 FYNNEI. V was trimmed by 8 bases and J by 5 bases, leaving 9 bases between them. The CDR3 totals 11 residues. The CDR3: CASGAWETQYF. CDR3 nucleotides: TGTGCCAGCGGGGCGTGGGAGACCCAGTACTTC.

The genes are TRBV15 and TRBJ2-7, with 10 bases lining up with TRBD1. The ends lost 3 bases at V and 4 bases at J; junction bases unmatched: 3. The germline V gene has CDR1 LNHNV and CDR2 YYDKDF (reference sequence). CDR3 size: 14 residues. In DNA, the CDR3 is TGTGCCACCAGCAGCTTGGACAGGGGGTACGAGCAGTACTTC. Amino acids: CATSSLDRGYEQYF.

To note about this clonotype: With a much larger clone just one base away, this may be a read error. V is TRBV2 and J is TRBJ1-1; 7 bases match TRBD1. The germline V gene encodes CDR1 SNHLY and CDR2 FYNNEI. The length of the CDR3 is 15 residues. CDR3 DNA sequence: TGTGCCTGCAGTGAAGAGATAGACAGGGCCACTGAAGCTTTCTTT. This encodes CACSEEIDRATEAFF.